This T cell receptor (beta chain) comes out of a study of identical twins. The length of the CDR3 is 17 residues. V lost 6 bases to trimming and J lost 8 bases; unmatched junction nucleotides: 17. Germline CDR1 reads MGHDK; CDR2 reads SYGVNS. This clonotype has a handful of counts. MiXCR was run by TCRdb on the 5' RACE reads, yielding one entry per CDR3 protein. The profile shows more than 1.5 million distinct CDR3 sequences, about 32% of them singletons. The chain links TRBV25-1 to TRBJ2-1; the match to TRBD2 covers 9 bases. Sequenced: cord blood. The source of this sequence is a newborn girl in good health. The CDR3 DNA is TGTGCCAGCAGCATGGGGGTCGGGCTAGCGGGATTTTATGAGCAGTTCTTC. It yields the protein CASSMGVGLAGFYEQFF.